This TCR beta chain is drawn from a study of regulatory T cells in long-lasting Graves disease. J gave up 4 bases and V 4 bases, and 4 bases lay outside the gene matches. Germline-derived CDR1 and CDR2 are SGHRS and YFSETQ. The CDR3 runs to 13 residues. As for time point: newly diagnosed GD, antithyroid drugs for less than 3 months. Isolated PBMC RNA provided the starting material for the TCR library. This clonotype was counted at least ten times. In building TCR beta libraries, iRepertoire HTBI primers were used together with Arm-PCR of CDR3 regions. TCRdb processed the multiplex PCR reads anew with MiXCR; each CDR3 protein has one entry. In the table there are roughly 500,000 distinct CDR3 sequences, 13% of which are singletons. These data were also reused for a study on T cells in Graves' hyperthyroidism and ophthalmopathy.

The starting material was peripheral blood mononuclear cells (PBMCs), obtained at new diagnosis, from a patient treated with antithyroid drugs. This clonotype was obtained from a man aged 30-40 years with Graves disease. The chain has TRBV5-1 and TRBJ2-5; 7 bases fit TRBD1. The CDR3 sequence: CASSINRGETQYF. The CDR3 nucleotides are TGCGCCAGCAGCATAAACAGGGGAGAGACCCAGTACTTC.